What follows are 5 T cell receptor beta chains derived from one specimen sequenced in a study of blood T cell repertoires in COVID-19. TCRdb's table, derived via immunoSEQ multiplex PCR, lists solely in-frame clones and lacks some. The sample yields under 250,000 clones, approximately 85% seen once. The sequenced sample was PBMCs or T cells enriched from blood (not recorded which). The receptors here all came from a woman in her 50s with acute COVID-19.

This chain connects TRBV11-2 to TRBJ2-5; the match to TRBD2 covers 11 bases. With 1 base clipped from V and 4 bases from J, the junction kept 2 bases outside the gene matches. CDR1 is SGHAT, CDR2 FQNNGV, per germline. This CDR3 is 15 amino acids long. The CDR3: CASSLAGTSGETQYF. The CDR3 bases are TGTGCCAGCAGCTTAGCCGGGACTAGCGGAGAGACCCAGTACTTC.

The CDR3 sequence: CATSRSTVGANSPLHF. CDR3 bases: TGTGCCACCAGCAGATCCACGGTGGGGGCGAATTCACCCCTCCACTTT. The gene calls are TRBV15 and TRBJ1-6, with D possibly being TRBD1 (6 bases). This CDR3 has 16 residues. Germline CDR1 LNHNV, CDR2 YYDKDF (reference sequence). Deletions cut 2 bases from V and 7 bases from J, with 15 bases between.

The CDR3 DNA reads TGTGCCAGCTCACCACGAGGAACTTACACAGATACGCAGTATTTT. Translated, it gives CASSPRGTYTDTQYF. The J gene is TRBJ2-3, the V gene TRBV18; D remains ambiguous. The germline gives CDR1 KGHSH, CDR2 LQKENI. The CDR3 totals 15 residues. With 1 base removed from V and 2 bases from J, the gap between germline ends came to 10 bases. Full variable domain (remainder filled in from reference TRBV18 and TRBJ2-3): NAGVMQNPRHLVRRRGQEARLRCSPMKGHSHVYWYRQLPEEGLKFMVYLQKENIIDESGMPKERFSAEFPKEGPSILRIQQVVRGDSAAYFCASSPRGTYTDTQYFGPGTRLTVL.

This clone was counted a single time. The genes are TRBV19 and TRBJ1-5; TRBD1 might be the D (6 bases). CDR3 length: 13 amino acids. The V gene's germline CDR1 is LNHDA and CDR2 SQIVND (reference sequence). V was cut by 1 base and J by 7 bases, with 8 bases left in between. The CDR3 DNA is TGTGCCAGTAGTATAGTAGGGGGACAGCCCCAGCATTTT. This sequence encodes CASSIVGGQPQHF.

The CDR3 here is CASSQVIEAFF. The CDR3, as DNA: TGTGCCAGCAGCCAGGTAATTGAAGCTTTCTTT. The chain links TRBV7-2 to TRBJ1-1; D is uncertain. CDR1 SGHTA and CDR2 FQGNSA come from the germline V gene. Trimming took 5 bases from V and 7 from J, leaving 8 bases between them. The CDR3 extends over 11 amino acids.